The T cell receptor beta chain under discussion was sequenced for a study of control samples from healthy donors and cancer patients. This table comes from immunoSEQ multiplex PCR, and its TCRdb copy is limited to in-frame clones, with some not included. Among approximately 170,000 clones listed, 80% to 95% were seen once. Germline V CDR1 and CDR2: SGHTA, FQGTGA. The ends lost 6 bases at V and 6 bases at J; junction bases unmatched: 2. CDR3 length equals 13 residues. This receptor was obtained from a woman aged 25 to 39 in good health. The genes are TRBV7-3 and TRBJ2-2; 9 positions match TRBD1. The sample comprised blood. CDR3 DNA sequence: TGTGCCAGCAGACAGGGGGCGTCCGGGGAGCTGTTTTTT. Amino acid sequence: CASRQGASGELFF.